This T cell receptor (beta chain) was sequenced in a study of blood T cells in healthy people across ages. General study findings and limits: Naive CD4+ cells and diversity were both higher in long-lived donors than in aged donors.

The CDR3 covers 15 residues. The junction had 7 bases not matched to a gene; V was cut back by 0 bases and J by 9 bases. Germline CDR1 is LGHNA and CDR2 is YNFKEQ. Using a J-beta primer mix together with a sample-barcoded 5' primer, a second PCR was run for roughly 7 to 12 cycles. TCRdb recomputed calls from the 5' RACE reads with MiXCR, one row per CDR3 protein. The sample yields roughly 1,000,000 distinct CDR3 sequences, around 27% seen once. About this clonotype itself: Its matching antigen is unknown.

Donors each provided 8 to 10 milliliters of peripheral blood. These records were also assigned to another study, of T cells of mothers and their children. That work adds: Mothers gave over 9 million TCR beta CDR3 reads each, and children several million each. Slightly higher, non-significant overlap characterized related mother-child pairs relative to unrelated pairs.

Material for sequencing was blood. This sequence joins TRBV4-2 and TRBJ2-7, with 11 bases fitting TRBD2. This clonotype was obtained from a girl under 10 years old in good health. Here the CDR3 DNA reads TGTGCCAGCAGCCAAGAGGCTATTAGCGGGGGGGTGCAGTACTTC. This translates into CASSQEAISGGVQYF.